The rows below give T cell receptor beta chains drawn from one sample of a study of cytotoxic CD8 clonotypes in ibrutinib-treated CLL. Libraries were prepared by immunoSEQ multiplex PCR; TCRdb keeps only in-frame clonotypes and omits some of them. The sample gives 100,000 to 150,000 clones, 80% to 90% of which show up once; roughly 2% is in the top ten. The material sequenced was PBMCs, taken after 24 months of ibrutinib treatment. Receptor source: a human donor with chronic lymphocytic leukemia. The CDR3 runs from the conserved cysteine through the conserved F or W. Fields, in order: clone size, V gene, D gene, J gene, CDR3 DNA, CDR3 protein. The D gene is left open where the match is weak. Only part of the rows carry a size: once, few, many, or a class if the clone is expanded.

once	TRBV29-1	NA	TRBJ1-1	TGCAGCGCCGATGGACAGATGAACACTGAAGCTTTCTTT	CSADGQMNTEAFF
NA	TRBV18	TRBD2	TRBJ2-7	TGTGCCAGCTCACCAGGGACTAGCGGCCCCTACGAGCAGTACTTC	CASSPGTSGPYEQYF
NA	TRBV19	NA	TRBJ1-1	TGTGCCAGTAGTATGGGGATTAACACTGAAGCTTTCTTT	CASSMGINTEAFF
few	TRBV4-2	NA	TRBJ2-2	TGTGCCAGCAGCCCTCTGAGCGGGGAGCTGTTTTTT	CASSPLSGELFF
NA	TRBV29-1	NA	TRBJ2-1	TGCAGCGTGGCCGACCCCAGCTCCTACAATGAGCAGTTCTTC	CSVADPSSYNEQFF
many	TRBV7-3	TRBD2	TRBJ2-1	TGTGCCAGCAGCACGCCCGGGACTAGCGGTAACAATGAGCAGTTCTTC	CASSTPGTSGNNEQFF
once	TRBV4-3	NA	TRBJ2-1	TGCGCCAGCAGCCAAGATGAGTTGACGAACAATGAGCAGTTCTTC	CASSQDELTNNEQFF
NA	TRBV5-1	NA	TRBJ1-6	TGCGCCAGCAGCTTGGGCGGACGTCTTAATTCACCCCTCCACTTT	CASSLGGRLNSPLHF
NA	TRBV5-1	NA	TRBJ2-1	TGCGCCAGCAGCGTGGGGAATAGCGGAAATGAGCAGTTCTTC	CASSVGNSGNEQFF
NA	TRBV9	TRBD1	TRBJ2-3	TGTGCCAGCAGCGTAGGTCCAGGGGGTCGCACAGATACGCAGTATTTT	CASSVGPGGRTDTQYF
NA	TRBV7-8	TRBD1	TRBJ1-1	TGTGCCAGCAGCACTCGGGACAGAATGAACACTGAAGCTTTCTTT	CASSTRDRMNTEAFF
NA	TRBV7-9	TRBD1	TRBJ2-7	TGTGCCAGCACCCCCATGGGGCAGGGGGTGATCTACGAGCAGTACTTC	CASTPMGQGVIYEQYF
NA	TRBV4-1	NA	TRBJ1-2	TGCGCCAGCAGCAAAAACGTGGGGTATGGCTACACCTTC	CASSKNVGYGYTF
few	TRBV30	NA	TRBJ1-2	TGTGCCTGGAGATCAAGCCGAGGGAACTATGGCTACACCTTC	CAWRSSRGNYGYTF
NA	TRBV19	NA	TRBJ2-3	TGTGCCAGTAGCCCGGGGCCGGATACGCAGTATTTT	CASSPGPDTQYF
NA	TRBV4-1	TRBD2	TRBJ2-3	TGCGCCAGCAGCCGCCTGACTAGCGGGGCTACGAGCACAGATACGCAGTATTTT	CASSRLTSGATSTDTQYF
NA	TRBV28	TRBD2	TRBJ2-1	TGTGCCAGCAGTCCGGAGACTAGCGGGGGAGTCTACAATGAGCAGTTCTTC	CASSPETSGGVYNEQFF
NA	TRBV6-1	NA	TRBJ1-1	TGTGCCAGCAGTGAAGATAGGGTCATGGTTGAAGCTTTCTTT	CASSEDRVMVEAFF
NA	TRBV30	TRBD1	TRBJ1-6	TGTGCCTGGAGTACCTCTCGGACAGGGTTTCTATCCTCACCCCTCCACTTT	CAWSTSRTGFLSSPLHF
once	TRBV7-3	NA	TRBJ2-2	TGTGCCAGCAGCCGGGACATGCCTGGGGAGCTGTTTTTT	CASSRDMPGELFF
NA	TRBV6-6	TRBD1	TRBJ1-5	TGTGCCAGCAGAGATAGGGACAGGGAGCATTTT	CASRDRDREHF
NA	TRBV28	TRBD1	TRBJ2-1	TGTGCCAGCAATCAACCGGGACAGGGGGCCGATGAGCAGTTCTTC	CASNQPGQGADEQFF
NA	TRBV7-9	TRBD1	TRBJ1-4	TGTGCCAGCAGCTCCGGGACAGGAAACGGTTGGGAAAAACTGTTTTTT	CASSSGTGNGWEKLFF
NA	TRBV4-2	NA	TRBJ1-2	TGTGCCAGCAGCCGCGGCGAATATGGGGATGGTGGCTACACCTTC	CASSRGEYGDGGYTF
NA	TRBV14	NA	TRBJ1-1	TGTGCCAGCAGCCTCTCAACAGGGTACACTGAAGCTTTCTTT	CASSLSTGYTEAFF
NA	TRBV7-2	TRBD2	TRBJ2-3	TGTGCCAGCAGCCGGCGGCGGGAGAGGGGAGATACGCAGTATTTT	CASSRRRERGDTQYF
NA	TRBV27	NA	TRBJ1-6	TGTGCCAGCACTAAGGGGGGCGCCGGTAATTCACCCCTCCACTTT	CASTKGGAGNSPLHF
few	TRBV7-9	NA	TRBJ1-3	TGTGCCAGCAGCTATCGGGGCTCTGGAAACACCATATATTTT	CASSYRGSGNTIYF
few	TRBV18	NA	TRBJ1-6	TGTGCCAGCTCAACGGGGGGGCAGGGGACGCCCCTCCACTTT	CASSTGGQGTPLHF
NA	TRBV7-2	NA	TRBJ1-5	TGTGCCAGCAGCTTTAGGGGGAATCAGCCCCAGCATTTT	CASSFRGNQPQHF
NA	TRBV5-5	TRBD1	TRBJ2-2	TGTGCCAGCAGCTTGATGACAGGGGCTAAGACCGGGGAGCTGTTTTTT	CASSLMTGAKTGELFF
NA	TRBV11-2	TRBD1	TRBJ1-3	TGTGCCAGCAGCTTACAGGGGGCGAAAGGAAACACCATATATTTT	CASSLQGAKGNTIYF
NA	TRBV5-6	NA	TRBJ2-3	TGTGCCAGCAGCTTGGGGAGCCTCGGAGATACGCAGTATTTT	CASSLGSLGDTQYF
NA	TRBV2	NA	TRBJ1-1	TGTGCCACTCGGGGTCCGGGGAATACTGAAGCTTTCTTT	CATRGPGNTEAFF
NA	TRBV5-1	TRBD1	TRBJ1-2	TGCGCCAGCAGCTTACCGGGACAGGGGTACTATGGCTACACCTTC	CASSLPGQGYYGYTF
NA	TRBV5-4	TRBD2	TRBJ2-7	TGTGCCAGCAGCCGACTAGCGGGGAGCTACGAGCAGTACTTC	CASSRLAGSYEQYF
NA	TRBV19	NA	TRBJ2-5	TGTGCCAGTAGTGCCGGAGCTATAGAGACCCAGTACTTC	CASSAGAIETQYF
NA	TRBV28	NA	TRBJ1-1	TGTGCCAGCAATCCCGCTCTTGGGGGTGGCACTGAAGCTTTCTTT	CASNPALGGGTEAFF
few	TRBV7-8	NA	TRBJ2-5	TGTGCCAGCAGCGTTCGGGTGGGGGCAAAAGAGACCCAGTACTTC	CASSVRVGAKETQYF
NA	TRBV28	NA	TRBJ1-2	TGTGCCAGCAGGCCCGGGGCGGGGGTAGGCTACACCTTC	CASRPGAGVGYTF